The T cell receptor beta chain described here comes from a study of T cell responses to AZD1222 COVID-19 vaccine. Trimming shortened V by 5 bases and J by 0 bases, and 12 bases separated the two germline ends. There are 15 residues in the CDR3. Germline assignment: CDR1 LNHDA and CDR2 SQIVND (reference sequence). Overall study findings and caveats: Vaccine-related CD4 TCRs covered spike, predominating at 160-218 and 743-854. Possibly, clonal diversity was underestimated; donors were largely white British and included more females. Repertoire sampling occurred only after the peak T cell response. The study reported that nearly half of spike-specific TCRs target unmutated variant regions.

In the case of this clone: Its antigen is not identified.

Libraries were prepared by immunoSEQ multiplex PCR; TCRdb keeps only in-frame clonotypes and omits some of them. The table lists some 96,000 clones, around 85% of them singletons. The sequence was collected from an adult who received the AZD1222 COVID-19 vaccine. The chain has TRBV19 and TRBJ2-3, with no clear D. The sequencing here drew on peripheral blood, taken 28 days after the second AZD1222 dose. CDR3 bases: TGTGCCAGTAGTTCTCAGAGAATAAGCACAGATACGCAGTATTTT. Translated, it gives CASSSQRISTDTQYF. The variable domain in full, with the rest retrieved from reference TRBV19 and TRBJ2-3, is DGGITQSPKYLFRKEGQNVTLSCEQNLNHDAMYWYRQDPGQGLRLIYYSQIVNDFQKGDIAEGYSVSREKKESFPLTVTSAQKNPTAFYLCASSSQRISTDTQYFGPGTRLTVL.